The present T cell receptor beta chain was sequenced within a study of T cells in Graves' hyperthyroidism and ophthalmopathy. Overall study context: Peripheral blood sampling occurred at initial diagnosis, before any treatment.

Authors of the study amplified TCR beta CDR3 regions from RNA transcripts. The HTBI primer set served for first-round RT-PCR of the TCR CDR3. A single record per CDR3 protein comes from TCRdb applying MiXCR to the multiplex PCR reads. This table holds roughly 240,000 distinct CDR3 sequences, 16% found once. The study included ophthalmopathy patients with Clinical Activity Score at least 3, NOSPECS grade at least 4 and duration under 3 months. Each diagnosis was grounded in clinical symptoms, serum thyroxine and TRAb, thyroid ultrasound, and orbital computed tomography. Around 10 ml fresh peripheral blood yielded the PBMCs. The table lists this clonotype with a few counts. V shed 5 bases and J shed 6 bases, with 18 bases lying between them. The germline gives CDR1 LNHDA, CDR2 SQIVND (reference sequence). The CDR3 totals 15 residues.

This chain links TRBV19 with TRBJ2-3; D not certain. The sequencing sample was made of blood. This clonotype was sampled from a woman aged 18-35 years with Graves' ophthalmopathy. CDR3 coding DNA: TGTGCCAGTAGTGCCCGGTACAGTAGTATCGATACGCAGTATTTT. Encoded protein: CASSARYSSIDTQYF.